This T cell receptor beta chain was sequenced in a study of blood T cell repertoires in COVID-19. Losses at the gene ends were 4 bases for V and 9 bases for J; bases not matched to a gene: 9. The CDR3 is made up of 14 amino acids. CDR1 is SGHNT and CDR2 is YYREEE in the germline V gene (reference sequence). Assay: immunoSEQ multiplex PCR; the TCRdb copy retains only in-frame clones and omits some. The repertoire holds 200,000 to 300,000 clones, with over 65% as singletons. The chain couples TRBV5-4 to TRBJ2-1; TRBD2 matches 8 bases. The source of this sequence is an elderly woman with acute or convalescent COVID-19. Sequencing used peripheral blood. DNA for the CDR3: TGTGCCAGCAGCACCGGACTAGCTTCTGGTGAGCAGTTCTTC. This sequence encodes CASSTGLASGEQFF.